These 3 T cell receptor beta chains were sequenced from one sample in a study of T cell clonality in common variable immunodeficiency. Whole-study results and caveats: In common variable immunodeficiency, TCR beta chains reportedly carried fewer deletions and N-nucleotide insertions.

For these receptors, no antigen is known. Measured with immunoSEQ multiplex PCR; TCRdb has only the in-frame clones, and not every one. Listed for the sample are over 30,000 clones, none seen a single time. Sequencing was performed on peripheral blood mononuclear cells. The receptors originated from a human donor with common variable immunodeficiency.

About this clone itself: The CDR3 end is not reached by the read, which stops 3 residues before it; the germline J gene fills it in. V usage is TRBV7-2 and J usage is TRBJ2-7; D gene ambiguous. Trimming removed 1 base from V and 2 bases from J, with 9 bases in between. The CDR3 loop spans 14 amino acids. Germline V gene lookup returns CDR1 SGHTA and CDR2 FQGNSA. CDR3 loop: CASSLGPIPYEQYF. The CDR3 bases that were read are TGTGCCAGCAGCTTAGGCCCTATCCCCTACGAG.

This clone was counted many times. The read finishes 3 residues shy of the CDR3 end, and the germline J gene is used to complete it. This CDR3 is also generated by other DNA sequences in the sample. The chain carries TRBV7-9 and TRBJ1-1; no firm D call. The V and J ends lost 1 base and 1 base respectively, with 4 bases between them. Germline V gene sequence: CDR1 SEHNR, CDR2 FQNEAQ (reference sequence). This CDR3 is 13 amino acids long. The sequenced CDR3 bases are TGTGCCAGCAGCTTAGAGGGGAACACTGAA. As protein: CASSLEGNTE. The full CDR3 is CASSLEGNTEAFF.

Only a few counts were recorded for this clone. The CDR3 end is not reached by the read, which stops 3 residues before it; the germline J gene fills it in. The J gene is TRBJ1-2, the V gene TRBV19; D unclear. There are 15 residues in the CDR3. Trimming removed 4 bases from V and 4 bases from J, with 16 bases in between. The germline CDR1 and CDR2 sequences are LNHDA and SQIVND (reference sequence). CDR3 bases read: TGTGCCAGTAGTAGAGGTCCCAGGAGAACCTATGGC. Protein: CASSRGPRRTYG. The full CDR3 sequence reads CASSRGPRRTYGYTF.